This TCR beta chain derives from a study of CD8 T cells in Susac syndrome. Random hexamers primed reverse transcription of about 0.45 to 1 ug RNA. A single record per CDR3 protein comes from TCRdb applying MiXCR to the immunoSEQ multiplex PCR reads. Of 65,000 to 85,000 distinct CDR3 sequences in the sample, 85% to 95% are singletons; the top ten hold more than 0.4%. A single count supports this clonotype. The V end lost 4 bases, the J end lost 7 bases, and 10 bases lay between the germline ends. The germline gives CDR1 ENHRY, CDR2 SYGVKD. This CDR3 has 12 amino acids. The specimen was CD8+ T cells from PBMCs. V is TRBV10-3 and J is TRBJ1-2; D not resolved. The source of this sequence is a human donor with Susac syndrome. CDR3 in amino acids: CAISGGRRGYTF. The CDR3 region has the DNA TGTGCCATCAGTGGAGGGCGTCGTGGCTACACCTTC.